The clone carrying this T cell receptor (beta chain) was observed many times. CDR3 length: 16 amino acids. One entry per CDR3 protein, called by TCRdb with MiXCR from the 5' RACE reads. The table records approximately 190,000 distinct CDR3 sequences, under 15% of them present only once. The sample originates from a study of CD8 T cells in ankylosing spondylitis. The chain is built from TRBV21-1 and TRBJ2-3; the table assigns TRBD1, which was not confirmed against the DNA. TRBV21-1 is labeled a pseudogene. The clonotype originates from a female donor with ankylosing spondylitis or in good health (not recorded which). Sequencing used blood, either unsorted or a sorted T cell fraction (not recorded which). The CDR3 nucleotides read TGTGCCAGCAGCAAAAGGGGCGGCACTAGCACAGATACGCAGTATTTT. It encodes CASSKRGGTSTDTQYF.